These T cell receptor beta chains were read from a single sample in a study of Graves' ophthalmopathy and Graves' hyperthyroidism. TCRdb redid the calling of the multiplex PCR reads with MiXCR, one entry per CDR3 protein. The sample contains about 160,000 distinct CDR3 sequences, around 39% of which appear only once. The sample comprised peripheral blood. Receptors originate from a man younger than 40 with Graves' ophthalmopathy. Each CDR3 is given with its conserved first and last residue. The order of the fields is D gene, V gene, J gene, clone size, CDR3 protein, CDR3 DNA. D genes are given only for firm matches. Size tells how often a clone was seen (once, few, many) or the class of an expanded clone, and some rows leave it out.

TRBD1	TRBV12-3/TRBV12-4	TRBJ1-5	many	CASSLGTGGVQPQHF	TGTGCCAGCAGTTTGGGGACAGGGGGGGTTCAGCCCCAGCATTTT
-	TRBV7-2	TRBJ2-5	many	CASSLAPQDTETQYF	TGTGCCAGCAGCTTAGCCCCCCAGGACACAGAGACCCAGTACTTC
TRBD2	TRBV6-1	TRBJ2-5	few	CASTETSVGYGTQYF	TGTGCCAGCACCGAGACTAGCGTGGGTTACGGGACCCAGTACTTC
-	TRBV28	TRBJ1-3	many	CASSSPGPDGGNTIYF	TGTGCCAGCAGTAGCCCGGGCCCGGACGGTGGAAACACCATATATTTT
-	TRBV12-3/TRBV12-4	TRBJ1-6	-	CASSLVSSGQSIALHF	TGTGCCAGCAGTTTAGTATCTTCCGGACAGTCGATCGCCCTCCACTTT
-	TRBV19	TRBJ1-1	-	CASMMGGLSDTEAFF	TGTGCCAGTATGATGGGGGGTTTGTCGGACACTGAAGCTTTCTTT
-	TRBV5-4	TRBJ1-1	many	CASSLPRGPLNPALNTEAFF	TGTGCCAGCAGCTTGCCCAGGGGTCCACTCAACCCTGCGTTGAACACTGAAGCTTTCTTT
-	TRBV6-1	TRBJ2-7	-	CASSELDGAYEQYF	TGTGCCAGCAGTGAACTGGACGGAGCCTACGAGCAGTACTTC
-	TRBV20-1	TRBJ1-6	many	CSASHSVSIPLHF	TGCAGTGCTAGTCATTCAGTTAGTATACCCCTCCACTTT
TRBD2	TRBV28	TRBJ2-7	many	CASSSSSGWPSEQYF	TGTGCCAGCAGTTCGTCTAGCGGATGGCCTAGCGAGCAGTACTTC
TRBD1	TRBV7-2	TRBJ1-2	-	CASSLAGQGAGYGYTF	TGTGCCAGCAGCTTAGCGGGACAGGGGGCAGGCTATGGCTACACCTTC
-	TRBV6-1	TRBJ1-5	-	CASSVLVGDAHNQPQHF	TGTGCCAGCAGTGTTCTCGTGGGGGACGCCCACAATCAGCCCCAGCATTTT
-	TRBV2	TRBJ2-5	many	CASSHLRGELFQETQYF	TGTGCCAGCAGTCACCTCAGGGGCGAATTATTCCAAGAGACCCAGTACTTC
-	TRBV25-1	TRBJ2-7	-	CASSEKGRYEQYF	TGTGCCAGCAGTGAAAAGGGTCGCTACGAGCAGTACTTC
TRBD1	TRBV28	TRBJ1-2	-	CASSPPGTGGVSYGYTF	TGTGCCAGCAGTCCACCCGGGACAGGGGGCGTGTCTTATGGCTACACCTTC
-	TRBV6-1	TRBJ1-1	-	CASSVLEGLMNTEAFF	TGTGCCAGCAGTGTGTTAGAGGGCCTCATGAACACTGAAGCTTTCTTT
-	TRBV6-1	TRBJ1-2	-	CASSGQQKRGYTF	TGTGCCAGCAGCGGACAGCAGAAGAGGGGCTACACCTTC
-	TRBV12-3/TRBV12-4	TRBJ1-3	once	CASSFERGGGNTIYF	TGTGCCAGCAGTTTTGAAAGGGGAGGTGGAAACACCATATATTTT
TRBD1	TRBV28	TRBJ2-2	many	CASSPWDRNTGELFF	TGTGCCAGCAGTCCTTGGGACAGGAACACCGGGGAGCTGTTTTTT
TRBD1	TRBV27	TRBJ1-5	many	CASGGGTGGNQPQHF	TGTGCCAGCGGGGGAGGGACAGGGGGCAATCAGCCCCAGCATTTT
-	TRBV27	TRBJ1-2	many	CASSTQLTGGYTF	TGTGCCAGCAGTACCCAACTCACCGGGGGCTACACCTTC
-	TRBV14	TRBJ1-1	-	CASSHLLGQSMNTEAFF	TGTGCCAGCAGCCACCTTTTGGGGCAGTCCATGAACACTGAAGCTTTCTTT
-	TRBV24-1	TRBJ1-2	-	CATSDGSGNDYGYTF	TGTGCCACCAGTGATGGGTCGGGGAACGATTATGGCTACACCTTC
-	TRBV9	TRBJ2-7	many	CASSVAGEGYEQYF	TGTGCCAGCAGCGTAGCGGGAGAGGGCTACGAGCAGTACTTC
-	TRBV6-4	TRBJ1-5	-	CASSRPYLRGGNQPQHF	TGTGCCAGCAGTCGACCCTACCTCAGGGGCGGCAATCAGCCCCAGCATTTT
-	TRBV24-1	TRBJ1-1	-	CATSDVYVGPEAFF	TGTGCCACCAGTGATGTTTACGTGGGGCCTGAAGCTTTCTTT
TRBD2	TRBV6-2/TRBV6-3	TRBJ2-2	many	CASRAGVDTGELFF	TGTGCCAGCAGAGCGGGAGTGGACACCGGGGAGCTGTTTTTT
TRBD1	TRBV28	TRBJ1-1	few	CASRSQGPPNTEAFF	TGTGCCAGCAGATCACAGGGGCCCCCGAACACTGAAGCTTTCTTT
TRBD1	TRBV7-8	TRBJ1-3	few	CASSWGTGGVNTIYF	TGTGCCAGCAGCTGGGGGACAGGGGGAGTAAACACCATATATTTT